This T cell receptor (beta chain) appears in the sequencing data of a study of blood T cell repertoires in COVID-19. Overall study: Whether acute or convalescent, the COVID-19 samples came from the United States, Italy and Spain. From T cells, B-cell-depleted T cells, or PBMCs came the material, which was cDNA or gDNA.

Per the study methods: Reference gene primer amplification gave estimated nucleated cell counts. Clones were read by immunoSEQ multiplex PCR, and TCRdb kept only the in-frame ones, dropping some. The V and J calls and clone size come from that table; D and trimming were worked out from the DNA. Of approximately 250,000 clones detected, 80% to 90% appear once; the ten largest clones hold roughly a tenth. Germline V lookup: CDR1 MNHEY, CDR2 SMNVEV (reference sequence). Trimming pared 4 bases from V and 2 bases from J, leaving 8 bases between. CDR3 length: 13 residues. Those enrolled in Seattle joined during active infection and were followed longitudinally afterward.

The sample taken for sequencing was peripheral blood. The TCR sequence derives from a woman between 70 and 85 years old with COVID-19, enrolled during active disease. The chain has TRBV27 and TRBJ1-2; D ambiguous. The CDR3 nucleotides are TGTGCCAGCAGTTACAGTGACAACTATGGCTACACCTTC. Protein: CASSYSDNYGYTF.